Given below is one T cell receptor beta chain in context. Its specificity is unknown. Germline CDR1 is SEHNR and CDR2 is FQNEAQ (reference sequence). Trimming removed 4 bases from V and 7 bases from J; junction bases left unmatched: 12. This CDR3 is built from 16 residues. This entry belongs to a study of cytomegalovirus exposure and HLA in healthy donors. The PCR used 60 Vbeta and 13 Jbeta primers. Assay used: immunoSEQ multiplex PCR; TCRdb lists only in-frame clones, some missing. The table shows about 150,000 clones, with 82% occurring only once. General study points: The authors reported that TCR beta sequences could predict HLA-A and HLA-B alleles. These predictions were accurate for most subjects in the first cohort. Reported results showed that the classifier diagnosed cytomegalovirus status with high specificity and sensitivity. TCR beta chains numbering some 160 were designated cytomegalovirus-associated.

The V and J genes are TRBV7-9 and TRBJ2-1; the match to TRBD2 covers 8 bases. The origin of this receptor is a woman aged 45-60 years in good health and CMV-seropositive. The sample taken for sequencing was PBMCs. CDR3 nucleotide sequence: TGTGCCAGCAGCTCGGACGGGGGGGCCGGGCGGAATGAGCAGTTCTTC. The encoded protein is CASSSDGGAGRNEQFF.